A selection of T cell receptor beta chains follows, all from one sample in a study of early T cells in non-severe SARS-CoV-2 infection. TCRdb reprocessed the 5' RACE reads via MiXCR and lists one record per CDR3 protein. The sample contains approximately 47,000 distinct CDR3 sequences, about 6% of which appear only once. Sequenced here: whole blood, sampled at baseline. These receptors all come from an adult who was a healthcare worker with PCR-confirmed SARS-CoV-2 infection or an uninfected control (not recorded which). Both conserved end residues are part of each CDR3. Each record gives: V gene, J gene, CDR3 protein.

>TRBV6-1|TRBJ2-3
CASGGSTYSTDTQYF
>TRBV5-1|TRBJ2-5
CASSVQQETQYF
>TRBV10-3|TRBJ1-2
CAISESPPGQGPGYTF
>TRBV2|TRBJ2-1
CASRRTSSYNEQFF
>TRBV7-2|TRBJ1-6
CASSPDRDRYSPLHF
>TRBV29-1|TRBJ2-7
CSFSPGTYEQYF
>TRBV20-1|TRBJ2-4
CSASFKDRLDVQYF
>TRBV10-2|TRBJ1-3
CASSGDSGNTIYF
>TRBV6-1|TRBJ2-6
CASRRTGRSGANVLTF
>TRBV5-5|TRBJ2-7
CASSSSGQFAYEQYF
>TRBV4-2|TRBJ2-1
CASSQGLAGFNEQFF
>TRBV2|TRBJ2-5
CASSEWGDQYF
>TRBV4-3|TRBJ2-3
CASSQGQGGEDTQYF
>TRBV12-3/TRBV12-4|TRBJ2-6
CASSIPRLNSGANVLTF
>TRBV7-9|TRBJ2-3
CASQTLAGGTDTQYF
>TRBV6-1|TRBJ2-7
CASSKTGGQYEQYF
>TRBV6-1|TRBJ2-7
CASSEGPPSSYEQYF
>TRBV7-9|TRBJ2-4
CASSYSVDIQYF
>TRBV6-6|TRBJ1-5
CASSSLIRDQPQHF
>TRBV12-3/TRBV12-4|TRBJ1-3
CANRGGFGNTIYF
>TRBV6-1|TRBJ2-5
CASSESPFSSGQETQYF
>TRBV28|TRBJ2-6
CASRDSGANVLTF
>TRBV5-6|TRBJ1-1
CASSLAGAGSEAFF
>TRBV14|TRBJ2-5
CASSRQGGEETQYF
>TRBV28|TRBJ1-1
CASVWPGTAEAFF
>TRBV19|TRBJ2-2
CASSISYDTGELFF
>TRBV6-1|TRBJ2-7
CASSLTGENEQYF
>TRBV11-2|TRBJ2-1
CASSLSVLAGSNEQFF
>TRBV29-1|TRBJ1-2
CSVDGSFNYGYTF
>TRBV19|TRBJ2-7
CASSSRTSGSYEQYF
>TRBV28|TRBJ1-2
CASSVNEGARSYTF
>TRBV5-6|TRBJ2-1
CASSSFNEQFF
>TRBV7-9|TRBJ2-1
CASSTSGYGQFF
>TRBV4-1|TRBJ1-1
CASSLLGSPNTEAFF
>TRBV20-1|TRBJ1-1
CSASAGGPAGPEAFF
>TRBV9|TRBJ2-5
CASSVGTNQETQYF
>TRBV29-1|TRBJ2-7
CSVSRTSVDEQYF
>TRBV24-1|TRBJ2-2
CATSQGGRRNTGELFF
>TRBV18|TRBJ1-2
CASSPQRTGGAYGYTF
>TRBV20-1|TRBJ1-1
CSAHHGPTEAFF
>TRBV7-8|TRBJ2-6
CASSSVGPSGANVLTF